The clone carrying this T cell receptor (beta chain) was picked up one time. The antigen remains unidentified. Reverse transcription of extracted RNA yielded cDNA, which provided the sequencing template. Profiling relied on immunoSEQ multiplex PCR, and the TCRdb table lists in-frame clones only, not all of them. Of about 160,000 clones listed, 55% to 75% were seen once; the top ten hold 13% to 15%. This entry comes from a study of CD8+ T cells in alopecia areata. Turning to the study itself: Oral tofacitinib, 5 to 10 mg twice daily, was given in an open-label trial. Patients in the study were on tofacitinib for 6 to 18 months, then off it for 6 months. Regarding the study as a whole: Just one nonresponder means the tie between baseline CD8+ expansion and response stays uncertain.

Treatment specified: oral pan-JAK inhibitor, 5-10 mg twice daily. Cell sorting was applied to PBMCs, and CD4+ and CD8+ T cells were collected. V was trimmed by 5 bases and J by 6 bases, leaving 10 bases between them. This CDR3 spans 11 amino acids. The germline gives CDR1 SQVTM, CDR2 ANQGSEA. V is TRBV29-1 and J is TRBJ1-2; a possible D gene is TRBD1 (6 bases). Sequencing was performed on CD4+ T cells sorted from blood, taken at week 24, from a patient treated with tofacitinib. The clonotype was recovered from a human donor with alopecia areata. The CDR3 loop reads CSVRGGNGYTF. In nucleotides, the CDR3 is TGCAGCGTTCGCGGGGGCAATGGCTACACCTTC.